The source of this T cell receptor (beta chain) is a study of OX40 agonist ivuxolimab in advanced cancers. Points from the study as a whole: In CD8+ T cells, expanded clones were on average more numerous than in CD4+.

Sampling times: baseline, cycle 4 day 1, cycle 7 day 1. In the case of this clone: Its target is unknown.

Profiling relied on immunoSEQ multiplex PCR, and the TCRdb table lists in-frame clones only, not all of them. The sample lists fewer than 80,000 clones, roughly 82% occurring once. V dropped 8 bases and J dropped 11 bases, with 25 bases sitting between them. CDR1 SNHLY and CDR2 FYNNEI come from the germline V gene. CDR3 length equals 15 residues. The sequence was obtained from an adult with an advanced solid tumor such as melanoma, head and neck, liver or kidney cancer. The sequenced sample was CD4+ or CD8+ T cells sorted from blood, obtained in a trial of the OX40 agonist ivuxolimab. V is TRBV2 and J is TRBJ2-1; perhaps TRBD2 as D (5 bases). Here the CDR3 DNA reads TGTGCCAGCCGCCCGGGATTAGCGAGCACCGGCCAGCAGTTCTTC. As protein: CASRPGLASTGQQFF.